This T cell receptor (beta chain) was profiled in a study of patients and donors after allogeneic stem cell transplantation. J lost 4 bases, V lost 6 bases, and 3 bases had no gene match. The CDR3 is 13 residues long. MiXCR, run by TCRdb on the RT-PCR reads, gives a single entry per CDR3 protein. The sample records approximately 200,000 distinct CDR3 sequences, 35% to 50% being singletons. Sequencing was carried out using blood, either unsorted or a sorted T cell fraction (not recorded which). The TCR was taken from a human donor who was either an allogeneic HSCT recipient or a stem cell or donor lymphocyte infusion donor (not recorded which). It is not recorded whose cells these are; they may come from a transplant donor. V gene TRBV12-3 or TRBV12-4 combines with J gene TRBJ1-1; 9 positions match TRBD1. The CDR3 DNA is TGTGCCAGCAGAAGACAGGGGGTCACTGAAGCTTTCTTT. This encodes CASRRQGVTEAFF.